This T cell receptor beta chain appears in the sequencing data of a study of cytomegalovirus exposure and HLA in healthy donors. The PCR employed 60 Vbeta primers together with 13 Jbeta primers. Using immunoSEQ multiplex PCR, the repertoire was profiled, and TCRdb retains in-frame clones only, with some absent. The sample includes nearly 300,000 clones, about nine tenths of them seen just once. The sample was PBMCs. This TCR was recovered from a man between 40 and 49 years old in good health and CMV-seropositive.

As DNA, the CDR3 is TGTGCCAGCAGTTTTTCCCAGGGATTGAGCACTGAAGCTTTCTTT. This sequence encodes CASSFSQGLSTEAFF. The genes are TRBV6-5 and TRBJ1-1; tentatively, D is TRBD1 (5 bases). There are 15 residues in the CDR3. CDR1 and CDR2 (germline): MNHEY, SVGAGI. Deletions cut 4 bases from V and 4 bases from J, with 16 bases between.